This TCR beta chain was profiled in a study of blood T cell repertoires in COVID-19 (dated by TCRdb to 2020 to 2022). For the wider study: Samples from collaborators originated in the United States, Italy and Spain and spanned both the acute and convalescent phases of COVID-19. The repertoires were released in a freely available public database meant as a resource for research on the immune response to SARS-CoV-2. The prospective study material was composed of cDNA or gDNA derived from T cells, B-cell-depleted T cells, or PBMCs. The sample metadata nearly always contained a de-identified subject ID, COVID-19 status, age in years and sex. Samples came from the ongoing ImmuneRACE study (first 160 participants) plus 1,254 subjects from 6 global collaborators. The dataset comprised deeply sampled blood TCRbeta repertoires from subjects exposed to, actively infected with, or recovered from COVID-19. Where available, HLA class I and class II types were obtained from metadata supplied by the sample provider rather than from assay-based typing.

With respect to this clone: What this receptor recognizes is not known. Base qualities are not recorded, but no much larger clone differs from it by a single base.

The immunoSEQ Assay, a bias-controlled multiplex PCR, was used to amplify TCRbeta CDR3 regions from genomic DNA. From the authors' description of their analysis: The number of nucleated cells in each sample was estimated from the amplification of reference gene primers within the assay. To quantify the absolute abundance of each unique TCRbeta CDR3 rearrangement, sequence reads were collapsed and filtered. For each sample, productive Simpson clonality was calculated as the square root of Simpson's diversity index across productive rearrangements. TCRdb provides this immuneACCESS table in a form limited to in-frame rearrangements. Some clones are lacking; in checked studies, under half of them reflect an unresolved V gene, and why the rest are absent is not known. V, J and clone size are those of that table, while D and trimming were read from the DNA. Counted in this sample were around 160,000 clones; roughly 76% of them appeared once. 7% to 9% of the sample goes to the ten largest clones.

The full study reports these points: The amount of clinical and demographic metadata varied by source and participant and was provided uncurated.

Each collaborating institution followed its own protocols to collect whole blood in K2EDTA tubes. Collaborator samples were shipped for TCRbeta analysis as frozen whole blood, isolated PBMCs, or DNA extracted from either sample type. Inclusive of the bounding cysteine and phenylalanine, the CDR3 is 16 residues long. Here the CDR3 DNA is all that survives: 48 bases in frame from base 1. From the germline V gene, CDR1 is LGHNT and CDR2 is FRNRAP. V is cut by 2 bases and J by 10 bases, and the space between the germline ends is 18 bases. The V and J segments used are TRBV12-5 and TRBJ1-6; matching of 6 bases hints at TRBD1 as the D gene. The source is a human donor with acute or convalescent COVID-19. The donor label of this sample is uncertain. Sample: peripheral blood. The DNA reads TGTGCTAGTGGTTTGACAGGGTCCGCGGGGGAATCACCCCTCCACTTT. Translated, this is CASGLTGSAGESPLHF. With all but the CDR3 taken from the reference TRBV12-5 and TRBJ1-6 genes, the full variable domain is: DARVTQTPRHKVTEMGQEVTMRCQPILGHNTVFWYRQTMMQGLELLAYFRNRAPLDDSGMPKDRFSAEMPDATLATLKIQPSEPRDSAVYFCASGLTGSAGESPLHFGNGTRLTVT.